The rows below give T cell receptor beta chains drawn from one sample of a study of CD8+CD57+ T cells in acquired aplastic anemia. TCRdb reprocessed the reads with MiXCR, giving one entry per CDR3 protein. In the table there are roughly 280,000 distinct CDR3 sequences, approximately 60% of which are singletons. Sequencing was performed on sorted CD4+, CD8+, or CD8+CD57+ T cells (not recorded which) from PBMCs. The receptors shown here come from a human donor with aplastic anemia. CDR3s include the opening cysteine and the closing phenylalanine or tryptophan. A D gene is named only where the DNA matches it firmly. The size of a clone is reported for some rows only, either as once, few or many, or as a class for expanded clones.

J gene	D gene	V gene	clone size	CDR3 DNA	CDR3 protein
TRBJ2-3	TRBD1	TRBV24-1	-	TGTGCCACCAGTGACCCGACAGGGGGCTGGGCAGATACGCAGTATTTT	CATSDPTGGWADTQYF
TRBJ2-6	-	TRBV9	many	TGTGCCAGCAGCGTTGGCTACTCTGGGGCCAACGTCCTGACTTTC	CASSVGYSGANVLTF
TRBJ2-1	-	TRBV7-3	-	TGTGCCAGCAGCTTAGATTCGCTAGCGCGGTTCTTC	CASSLDSLARFF
TRBJ2-7	TRBD2	TRBV15	many	TGTGCCACCAGTGCTTCAATAGCGGGGGGGCCGGGGGAGCAGTACTTC	CATSASIAGGPGEQYF
TRBJ2-5	-	TRBV7-9	-	TGTGCCAGCAGCTTATGGTGGGGGGAGACCCAGTACTTC	CASSLWWGETQYF
TRBJ2-7	TRBD2	TRBV2	-	TGTGCCAGCAGTCCTGCTAGCGGGGGGGCCTACGAGCAGTACTTC	CASSPASGGAYEQYF
TRBJ1-1	-	TRBV7-2	-	TGTGCCAGCAGCTTAGCGGTAACCTCCCGGGGAACTGAAGCTTTCTTT	CASSLAVTSRGTEAFF
TRBJ1-1	-	TRBV2	-	TGTGCCAGCAGGGGACACCAGAACACTGAAGCTTTCTTT	CASRGHQNTEAFF
TRBJ1-5	-	TRBV20-1	-	TGCAGTGCTAGGCTGCAGCCCAATCAGCCCCAGCATTTT	CSARLQPNQPQHF
TRBJ2-7	-	TRBV7-6	-	TGTGCCAGCAGCTTAGCAGGGGTAAACGAGCAGTACTTC	CASSLAGVNEQYF
TRBJ2-1	TRBD2	TRBV6-4	-	TGTGCCAGCAGCTCAAGCGGGGAGGGTTACAATGAGCAGTTCTTC	CASSSSGEGYNEQFF
TRBJ1-1	TRBD1	TRBV20-1	few	TGCAGTGCTACAAGGACAGGGGGGAACACTGAAGCTTTCTTT	CSATRTGGNTEAFF
TRBJ1-6	TRBD1	TRBV12-3/TRBV12-4	-	TGTGCCAGCAGCCTTACAGGGGATGAATCACCCCTCCACTTT	CASSLTGDESPLHF
TRBJ1-1	-	TRBV6-6	once	TGTGCCAGCAGTAGAGGTGGAGACACTGAAGCTTTCTTT	CASSRGGDTEAFF
TRBJ2-7	-	TRBV4-1	-	TGCGCCAGCAGCCGCGCCCCGGCGGGGATTGCCTACGAGCAGTACTTC	CASSRAPAGIAYEQYF
TRBJ1-2	-	TRBV12-3/TRBV12-4	-	TGTGCCAGCAGTTTGTGGGGGGTCTTGAGTGGCTACACCTTC	CASSLWGVLSGYTF
TRBJ2-7	-	TRBV6-2/TRBV6-3	-	TGTGCCAGCAGTATGGCCTACGAGCAGTACTTC	CASSMAYEQYF
TRBJ1-2	TRBD1	TRBV10-3	-	TGTGACATACGTGAGCGGGTAGGGGGCCAATCTAACTATGGCTACCCCTTC	CDIRERVGGQSNYGYPF
TRBJ2-2	-	TRBV5-1	-	TGTGCCAGCAGCTTACGAACAATTACCGGGGAGCTGTTTTTT	CASSLRTITGELFF
TRBJ2-4	-	TRBV7-9	many	TGTGCCAGCAGACCGTCCGCTTCAGAAAACATTCAGTACTTC	CASRPSASENIQYF
TRBJ2-1	-	TRBV9	-	TGTGCCAGCAGCGTAGTGTCGGACCTCTCCTACAATGAGCAGTTCTTC	CASSVVSDLSYNEQFF
TRBJ2-5	-	TRBV14	-	TGTGCCAGCAGCTCGGCGAGGGAGACCCAGTACTTC	CASSSARETQYF
TRBJ2-3	TRBD2	TRBV16	-	TGTGCCAGCGAGCGGGACGGAAGCACAGATACGCAGTATTTT	CASERDGSTDTQYF
TRBJ2-5	-	TRBV11-3	-	TGTGCCAGCAGTCTCGGGTCCATTCAAGAGACCCAGTACTTC	CASSLGSIQETQYF
TRBJ2-3	TRBD2	TRBV9	few	TGTGCCAGCACCCCCCTAGCGGACATCACAGATACGCAGTATTTT	CASTPLADITDTQYF
TRBJ2-1	-	TRBV29-1	-	TGCAGCGTTGAAGATCTAAGGGGACTTTACAATGAGCAGTTCTTC	CSVEDLRGLYNEQFF
TRBJ2-1	-	TRBV29-1	many	TGCAGCGTTGATCGGCAGATCGGAAATGAGCAGTTCTTC	CSVDRQIGNEQFF
TRBJ2-1	-	TRBV7-6	many	TGTGCCAGCAGCCCTGGGATTGCGGGGACTGAGCAGTTCTTC	CASSPGIAGTEQFF
TRBJ2-1	-	TRBV6-5	many	TGTGCCAGCAGTTACCGGGGGAGCTCCTACAATGAGCAGTTCTTC	CASSYRGSSYNEQFF
TRBJ2-3	-	TRBV7-8	few	TGTGCCAGCAGCTTGCGGTCAGATACGCAGTATTTT	CASSLRSDTQYF
TRBJ1-1	-	TRBV24-1	-	TGTGCCACCAGTGTAATCGGGAGGATGGCTGAAGCTTTCTTT	CATSVIGRMAEAFF
TRBJ1-5	-	TRBV6-9	few	TGTGCCAGCAGTTTGTGGCAACCCCAGCATTTT	CASSLWQPQHF
TRBJ1-2	-	TRBV29-1	once	TGCAGCGTTGACTTCGGGACGGGATATGGCTACACCTTC	CSVDFGTGYGYTF
TRBJ2-3	TRBD2	TRBV2	once	TGTGCCAGCAGTTCCCCTAGCGGGAGGAAGACAGATACGCAGTATTTT	CASSSPSGRKTDTQYF
TRBJ1-2	-	TRBV7-9	-	TGTGCCAGCAGCCGCGACGGGTACTATGGCTACACCTTC	CASSRDGYYGYTF
TRBJ1-1	-	TRBV13	-	TGTGCCAGCAGCTTGGTGGGAGTAGGGCGGGGGACTGAAGCTTTCTTT	CASSLVGVGRGTEAFF
TRBJ2-7	-	TRBV24-1	-	TGTGCTAGCCGGAGCAGGGTCAGCTCCTACGAGCAGTACTTC	CASRSRVSSYEQYF
TRBJ2-2	TRBD2	TRBV7-8	once	TGTGCCAGCAGAAGGCGGGGGGGCACCACCGGGGAGCTGTTTTTT	CASRRRGGTTGELFF
TRBJ1-1	TRBD1	TRBV29-1	-	TGCAGCGTATCGGACAGGGGCCTCACTGAAGCTTTCTTT	CSVSDRGLTEAFF
TRBJ1-1	TRBD1	TRBV29-1	-	TGCAGCGTTGAGACAGGGGTCGGAACTGAAGCTTTCTTT	CSVETGVGTEAFF
TRBJ1-2	-	TRBV5-6	once	TGTGCCAGCAGCGGTGGACGAGGGAGAGGAAACACCTTC	CASSGGRGRGNTF
TRBJ2-6	-	TRBV10-3	-	TGTGCCATCAGTGCCGGGACCCTGATGGCCGAGGCCAACGTCCTGACTTTC	CAISAGTLMAEANVLTF
TRBJ2-2	-	TRBV10-3	-	TGTGCCATCAGTGAGTCAGACGCCGGGGAGCTGTTTTTT	CAISESDAGELFF
TRBJ2-7	-	TRBV10-3	-	TGTGCCATGAGGGACTCCTACGAGCAGTACTTC	CAMRDSYEQYF
TRBJ2-7	-	TRBV7-3	once	TGTGCCAGCAGCCCAGACAGGACCTTCGATCGGGTCGGCGAGCAGTACTTC	CASSPDRTFDRVGEQYF
TRBJ2-7	TRBD1	TRBV2	-	TGTGCCAGCACTACCCCGGGACAGGGGTCTAACGAGCAGTACTTC	CASTTPGQGSNEQYF
TRBJ2-7	-	TRBV15	-	TGTGCCACCAGCAGAGATAGGAGCTCCTACGAGCAGTACTTC	CATSRDRSSYEQYF
TRBJ2-7	TRBD1	TRBV20-1	-	TGCAGTGCCCGAGGACAGGGGGCGAGGGAGCAGTACTTC	CSARGQGAREQYF
TRBJ2-7	-	TRBV30	-	TGTGCCTGGAGTCAGGCCTCCTACGAGCAGTACTTC	CAWSQASYEQYF